Here is one T cell receptor beta chain with its context. What it binds is unknown. This specimen comes from a study of monozygotic twins with inflammatory bowel disease. The cDNA of both the TCRalpha and TCRbeta chains was subjected to two nested PCRs of about 15 and 9 cycles. No DNA is given; TCRdb re-called the 5' RACE reads and lists each CDR3 protein once. The listing contains fewer than 550,000 distinct CDR3 sequences. Overall study findings and caveats: Using the inverse Simpson index, IBD patients had lower TCRbeta diversity than healthy co-twins. Twins with IBD had fewer clonotypes in common with others than healthy twins, particularly during disease activity.

The sequence was obtained from a human donor with ulcerative colitis or Crohn's disease, or a healthy co-twin of an affected twin (not recorded which). Specimen: blood.

The CDR3 spells CASRSQGAAGELFF. This chain links TRBV19 with TRBJ2-2; checking the TCRdb D call of TRBD1 is not possible without DNA. CDR1 is LNHDA, CDR2 SQIVND, per germline (reference sequence). The CDR3 length is 14 residues.